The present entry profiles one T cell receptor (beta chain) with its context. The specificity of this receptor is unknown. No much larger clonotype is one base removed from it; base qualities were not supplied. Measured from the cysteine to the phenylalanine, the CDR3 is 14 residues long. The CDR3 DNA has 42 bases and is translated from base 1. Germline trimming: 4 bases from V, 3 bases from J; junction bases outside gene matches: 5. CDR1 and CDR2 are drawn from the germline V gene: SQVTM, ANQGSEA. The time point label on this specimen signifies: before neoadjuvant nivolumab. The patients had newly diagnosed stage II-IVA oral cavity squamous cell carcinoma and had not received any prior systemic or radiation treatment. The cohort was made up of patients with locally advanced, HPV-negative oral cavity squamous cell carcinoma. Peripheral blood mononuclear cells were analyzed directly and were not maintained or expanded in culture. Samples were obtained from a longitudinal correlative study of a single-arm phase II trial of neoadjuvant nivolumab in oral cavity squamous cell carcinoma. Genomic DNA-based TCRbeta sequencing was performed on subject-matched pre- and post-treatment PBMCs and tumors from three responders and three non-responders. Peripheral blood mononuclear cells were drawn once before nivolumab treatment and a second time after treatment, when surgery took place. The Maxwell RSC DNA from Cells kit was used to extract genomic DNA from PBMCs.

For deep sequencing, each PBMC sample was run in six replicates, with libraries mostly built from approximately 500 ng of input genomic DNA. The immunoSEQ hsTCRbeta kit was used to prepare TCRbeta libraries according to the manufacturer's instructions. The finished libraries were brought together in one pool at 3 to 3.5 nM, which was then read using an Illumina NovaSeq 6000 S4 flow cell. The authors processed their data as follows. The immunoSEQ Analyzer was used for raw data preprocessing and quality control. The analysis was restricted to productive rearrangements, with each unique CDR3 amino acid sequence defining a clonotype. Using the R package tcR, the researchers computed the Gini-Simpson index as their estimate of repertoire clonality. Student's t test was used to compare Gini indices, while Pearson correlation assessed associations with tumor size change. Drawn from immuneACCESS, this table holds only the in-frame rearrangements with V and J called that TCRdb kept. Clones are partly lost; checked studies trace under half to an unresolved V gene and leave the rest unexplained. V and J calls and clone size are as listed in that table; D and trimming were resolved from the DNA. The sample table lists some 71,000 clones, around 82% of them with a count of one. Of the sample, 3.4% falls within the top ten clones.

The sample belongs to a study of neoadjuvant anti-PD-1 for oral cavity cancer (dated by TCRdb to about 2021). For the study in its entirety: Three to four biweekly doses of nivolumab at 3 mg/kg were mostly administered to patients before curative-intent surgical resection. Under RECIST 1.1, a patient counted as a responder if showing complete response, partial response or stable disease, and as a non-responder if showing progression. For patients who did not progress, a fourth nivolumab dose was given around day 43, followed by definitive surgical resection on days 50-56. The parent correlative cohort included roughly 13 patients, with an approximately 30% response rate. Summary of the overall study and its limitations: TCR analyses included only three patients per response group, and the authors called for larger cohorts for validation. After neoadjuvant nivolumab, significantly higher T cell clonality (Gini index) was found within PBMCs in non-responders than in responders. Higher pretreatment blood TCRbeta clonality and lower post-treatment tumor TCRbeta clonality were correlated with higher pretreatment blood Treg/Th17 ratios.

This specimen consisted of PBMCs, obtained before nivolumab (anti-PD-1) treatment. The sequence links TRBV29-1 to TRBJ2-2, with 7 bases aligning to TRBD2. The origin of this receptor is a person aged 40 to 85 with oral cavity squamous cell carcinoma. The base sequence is TGCAGCGTTGGCGCTAGCGGACACACCGGGGAGCTGTTTTTT. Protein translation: CSVGASGHTGELFF.